This T cell receptor (beta chain) was recovered during a study of T cell responses to AZD1222 COVID-19 vaccine. Study context: Second-dose timings of about 4 or about 12 weeks were pooled.

To note about this clone: Its antigen is unidentified.

Germline V CDR1 and CDR2: SGHRS, YFSETQ. With 4 bases removed from V and 8 bases from J, the gap between germline ends came to 18 bases. The CDR3 loop spans 14 amino acids. Method: immunoSEQ multiplex PCR; TCRdb's copy keeps in-frame clones and lacks some. The table includes about 170,000 clones, approximately 95% detected once. Study-wide points: Among AZD1222 vaccinees, only six were seropositive at baseline. Spike was spanned by vaccine-associated CD4 TCRs, which were dominant at 160-218 and 743-854.

The chain joins TRBV5-1 to TRBJ1-2; D is possibly TRBD1 (5 bases). The sample consisted of peripheral blood, taken on day 0 of AZD1222 vaccination. The sequence derives from an adult in good health. The CDR3: CASSPAAGPGGYTF. In nucleotides, the CDR3 is TGCGCCAGCAGCCCCGCTGCGGGGCCCGGCGGCTACACCTTC.